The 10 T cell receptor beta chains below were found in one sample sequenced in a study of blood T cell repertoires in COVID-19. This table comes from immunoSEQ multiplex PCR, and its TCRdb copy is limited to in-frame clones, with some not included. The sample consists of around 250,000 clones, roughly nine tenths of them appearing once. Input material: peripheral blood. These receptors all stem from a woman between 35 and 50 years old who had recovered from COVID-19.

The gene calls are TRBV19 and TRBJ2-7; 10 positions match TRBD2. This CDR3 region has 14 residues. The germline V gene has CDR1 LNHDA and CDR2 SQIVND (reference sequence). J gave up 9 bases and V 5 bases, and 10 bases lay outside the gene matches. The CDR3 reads CASSVAGTSVWQYF. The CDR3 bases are TGTGCCAGTAGTGTCGCCGGGACTAGCGTGTGGCAGTACTTC.

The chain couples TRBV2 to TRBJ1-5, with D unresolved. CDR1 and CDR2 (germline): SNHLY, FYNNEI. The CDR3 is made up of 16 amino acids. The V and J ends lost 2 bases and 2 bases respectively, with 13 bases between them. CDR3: CASSELGRGGNQPQHF. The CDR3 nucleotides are TGTGCCAGCAGTGAACTGGGCCGGGGTGGCAATCAGCCCCAGCATTTT.

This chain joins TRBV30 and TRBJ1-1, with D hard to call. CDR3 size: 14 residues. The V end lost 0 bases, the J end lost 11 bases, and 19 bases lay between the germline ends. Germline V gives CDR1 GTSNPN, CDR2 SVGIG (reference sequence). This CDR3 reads CAWSVQSGRTGAFF. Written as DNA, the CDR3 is TGTGCCTGGAGTGTACAGTCGGGGAGGACGGGTGCTTTCTTT.

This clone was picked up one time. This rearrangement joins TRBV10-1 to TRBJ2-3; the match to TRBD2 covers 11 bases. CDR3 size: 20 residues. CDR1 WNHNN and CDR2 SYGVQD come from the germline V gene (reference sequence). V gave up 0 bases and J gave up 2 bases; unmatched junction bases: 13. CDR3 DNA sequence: TGCGCCAGCAGTGAGTCGGCCCGCAACCTAGCGGGAGGACACACAGATACGCAGTATTTT. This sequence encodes CASSESARNLAGGHTDTQYF.

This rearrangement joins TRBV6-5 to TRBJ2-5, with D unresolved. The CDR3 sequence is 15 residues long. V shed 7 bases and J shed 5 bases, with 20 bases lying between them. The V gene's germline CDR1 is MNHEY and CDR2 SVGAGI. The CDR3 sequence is CASTPGLGSGETQYF. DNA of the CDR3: TGTGCCAGCACCCCTGGGTTGGGTTCCGGGGAGACCCAGTACTTC.

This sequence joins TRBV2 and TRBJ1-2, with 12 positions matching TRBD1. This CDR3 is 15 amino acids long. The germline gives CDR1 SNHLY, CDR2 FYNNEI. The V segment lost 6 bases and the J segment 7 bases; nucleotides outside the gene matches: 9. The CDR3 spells CASRAGTGGASGYTF. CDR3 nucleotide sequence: TGTGCCAGCAGGGCCGGGACAGGGGGCGCGTCTGGCTACACCTTC. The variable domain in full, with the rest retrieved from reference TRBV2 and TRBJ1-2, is EPEVTQTPSHQVTQMGQEVILRCVPISNHLYFYWYRQILGQKVEFLVSFYNNEISEKSEIFDDQFSVERPDGSNFTLKIRSTKLEDSAMYFCASRAGTGGASGYTFGSGTRLTVV.

The CDR3 DNA reads TGTGCCAGCAGCCAATTGGTAGGGGGCCAAACCCCCTACGAGCAGTACTTC. It is translated as CASSQLVGGQTPYEQYF. The rearrangement joins TRBV5-6 to TRBJ2-7, with 7 nucleotides matching TRBD1. There are 17 residues in the CDR3. The ends lost 4 bases at V and 2 bases at J; junction bases unmatched: 15. Germline assignment: CDR1 SGHDT and CDR2 YYEEEE.

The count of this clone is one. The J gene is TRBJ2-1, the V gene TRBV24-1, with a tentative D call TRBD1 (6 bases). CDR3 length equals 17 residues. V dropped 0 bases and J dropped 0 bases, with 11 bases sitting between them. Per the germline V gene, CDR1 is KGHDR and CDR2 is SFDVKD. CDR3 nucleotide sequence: TGTGCCACCAGTGATTTGGGGGGCCTTAGCTCCTACAATGAGCAGTTCTTC. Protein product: CATSDLGGLSSYNEQFF.

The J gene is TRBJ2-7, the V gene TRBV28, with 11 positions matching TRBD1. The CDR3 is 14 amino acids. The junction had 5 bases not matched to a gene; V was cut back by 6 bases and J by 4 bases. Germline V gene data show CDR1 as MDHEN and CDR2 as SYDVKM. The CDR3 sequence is CASSRGQGAYEQYF. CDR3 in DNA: TGTGCCAGCAGCCGCGGACAGGGGGCGTACGAGCAGTACTTC.

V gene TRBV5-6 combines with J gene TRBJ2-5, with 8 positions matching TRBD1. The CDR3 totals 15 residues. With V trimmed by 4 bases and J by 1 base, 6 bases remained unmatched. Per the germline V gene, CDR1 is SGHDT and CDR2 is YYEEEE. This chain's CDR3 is CASSLGQGTQETQYF. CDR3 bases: TGTGCCAGCAGCCTAGGACAGGGAACCCAAGAGACCCAGTACTTC. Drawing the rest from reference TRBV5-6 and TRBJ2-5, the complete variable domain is DAGVTQSPTHLIKTRGQQVTLRCSPKSGHDTVSWYQQALGQGPQFIFQYYEEEERQRGNFPDRFSGHQFPNYSSELNVNALLLGDSALYLCASSLGQGTQETQYFGPGTRLLVL.